A single T cell receptor (beta chain) is shown here with its context. Antigen unknown. The entry originates in a study of T cell responses to AZD1222 COVID-19 vaccine. The study's findings and limits: It was only after the peak T cell response that any repertoires were sampled. Spike-spanning, vaccine-associated CD4 TCRs were dominant at 160-218 and 743-854.

This table comes from immunoSEQ multiplex PCR, and its TCRdb copy is limited to in-frame clones, with some not included. The table has roughly 150,000 clones, roughly 90% seen once; the top ten hold 1.5% to 2%. The CDR3 totals 13 residues. Germline assignment: CDR1 SGHAT and CDR2 FQNNGV. V was shortened by 3 bases and J by 4 bases, with 9 bases between the two germline ends. The rearrangement uses TRBV11-2 and TRBJ2-5, with D possibly TRBD1 on 5 matching bases. Here the sequenced sample was peripheral blood, taken 28 days after the second AZD1222 dose. The receptor was derived from an adult who received the AZD1222 COVID-19 vaccine. Written as DNA, the CDR3 is TGTGCCAGCAGCTTTTTGGGGCGAGAGACCCAGTACTTC. Its protein product is CASSFLGRETQYF. Complete variable domain (other parts from reference TRBV11-2 and TRBJ2-5): EAGVAQSPRYKIIEKRQSVAFWCNPISGHATLYWYQQILGQGPKLLIQFQNNGVVDDSQLPKDRFSAERLKGVDSTLKIQPAKLEDSAVYLCASSFLGRETQYFGPGTRLLVL.